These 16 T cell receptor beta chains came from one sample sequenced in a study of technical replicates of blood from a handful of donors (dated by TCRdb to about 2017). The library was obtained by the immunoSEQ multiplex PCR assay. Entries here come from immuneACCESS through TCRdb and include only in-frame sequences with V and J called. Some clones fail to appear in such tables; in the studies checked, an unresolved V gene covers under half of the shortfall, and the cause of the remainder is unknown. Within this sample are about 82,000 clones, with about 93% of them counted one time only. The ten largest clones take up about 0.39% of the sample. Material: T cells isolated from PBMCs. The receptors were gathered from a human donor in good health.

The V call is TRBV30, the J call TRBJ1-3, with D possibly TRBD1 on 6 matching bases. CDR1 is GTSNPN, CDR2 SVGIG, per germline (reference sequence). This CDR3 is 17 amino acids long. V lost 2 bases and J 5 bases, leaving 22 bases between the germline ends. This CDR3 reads CAWSRMAHPGQRNTIYF. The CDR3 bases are TGTGCCTGGAGTCGTATGGCGCACCCGGGACAACGAAACACCATATATTTT. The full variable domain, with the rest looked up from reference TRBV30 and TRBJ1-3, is SQTIHQWPATLVQPVGSPLSLECTVEGTSNPNLYWYRQAAGRGLQLLFYSVGIGQISSEVPQNLSASRPQDRQFILSSKKLLLSDSGFYLCAWSRMAHPGQRNTIYFGEGSWLTVV.

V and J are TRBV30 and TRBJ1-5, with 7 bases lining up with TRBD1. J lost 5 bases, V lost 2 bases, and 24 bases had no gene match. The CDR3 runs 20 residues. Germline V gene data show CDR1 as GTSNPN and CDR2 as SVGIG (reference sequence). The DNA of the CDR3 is TGTGCCTGGAGTCATATAGCCCCCGAGACAGGGAGGAAAGTAGATCAGCCCCAGCATTTT. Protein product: CAWSHIAPETGRKVDQPQHF.

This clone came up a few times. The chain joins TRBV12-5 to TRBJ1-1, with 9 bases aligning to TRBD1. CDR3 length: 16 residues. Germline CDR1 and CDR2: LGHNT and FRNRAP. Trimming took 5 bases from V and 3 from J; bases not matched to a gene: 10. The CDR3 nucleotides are TGTGCTAGTGGTCCCGGGACAGGGAGAACGCACACTGAAGCTTTCTTT. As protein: CASGPGTGRTHTEAFF.

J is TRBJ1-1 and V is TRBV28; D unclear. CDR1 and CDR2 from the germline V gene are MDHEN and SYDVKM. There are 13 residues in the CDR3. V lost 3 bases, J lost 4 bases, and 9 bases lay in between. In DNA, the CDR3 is TGTGCCAGCAGTTTTTTTCCCGGCACTGAAGCTTTCTTT. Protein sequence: CASSFFPGTEAFF.

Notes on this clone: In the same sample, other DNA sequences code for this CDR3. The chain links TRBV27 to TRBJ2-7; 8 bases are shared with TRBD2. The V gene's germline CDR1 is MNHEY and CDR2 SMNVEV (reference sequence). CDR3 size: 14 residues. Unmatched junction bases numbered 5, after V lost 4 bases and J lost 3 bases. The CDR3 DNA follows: TGTGCCAGCAGTTATGGAGCGGGAGTCTACGAGCAGTACTTC. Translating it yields CASSYGAGVYEQYF.

The CDR3 nucleotides are TGTGCCAGCAGTGACCCCCTAGCGGGGATTTACGAGCAGTACTTC. Translation: CASSDPLAGIYEQYF. V and J are TRBV6-1 and TRBJ2-7; 9 bases are a match to TRBD2. CDR3 length equals 15 residues. CDR1 is MNHNS and CDR2 is SASEGT in the germline V gene. Trimming at V came to 3 bases and at J to 4 bases, leaving 7 bases not matched to a gene.

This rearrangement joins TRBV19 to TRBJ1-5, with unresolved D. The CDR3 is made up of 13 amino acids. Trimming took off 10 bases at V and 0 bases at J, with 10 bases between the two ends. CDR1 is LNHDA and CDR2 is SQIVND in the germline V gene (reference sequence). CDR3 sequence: CAISPGSNQPQHF. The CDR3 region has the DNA TGTGCCATTTCTCCGGGTAGCAATCAGCCCCAGCATTTT. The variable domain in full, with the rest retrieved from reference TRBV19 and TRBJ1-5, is DGGITQSPKYLFRKEGQNVTLSCEQNLNHDAMYWYRQDPGQGLRLIYYSQIVNDFQKGDIAEGYSVSREKKESFPLTVTSAQKNPTAFYLCAISPGSNQPQHFGDGTRLSIL.

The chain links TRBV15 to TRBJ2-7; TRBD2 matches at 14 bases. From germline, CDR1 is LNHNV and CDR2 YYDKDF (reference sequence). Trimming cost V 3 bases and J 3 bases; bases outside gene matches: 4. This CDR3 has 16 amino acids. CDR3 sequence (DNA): TGTGCCACCAGCAGGGGGACTAGCGGGAGTGGCTACGAGCAGTACTTC. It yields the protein CATSRGTSGSGYEQYF.

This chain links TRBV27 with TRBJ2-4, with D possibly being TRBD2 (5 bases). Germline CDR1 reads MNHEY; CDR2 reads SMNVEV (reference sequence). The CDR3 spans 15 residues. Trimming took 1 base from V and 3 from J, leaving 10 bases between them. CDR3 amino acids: CASSLLREVKNIQYF. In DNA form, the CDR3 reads TGTGCCAGCAGTTTATTGAGGGAAGTCAAAAACATTCAGTACTTC.

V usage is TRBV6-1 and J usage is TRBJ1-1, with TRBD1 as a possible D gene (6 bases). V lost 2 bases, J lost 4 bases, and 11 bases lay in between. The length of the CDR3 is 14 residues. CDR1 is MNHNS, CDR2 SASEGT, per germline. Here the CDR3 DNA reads TGTGCCAGCAGTGAAATACAGGGAATCACTGAAGCTTTCTTT. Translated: CASSEIQGITEAFF.

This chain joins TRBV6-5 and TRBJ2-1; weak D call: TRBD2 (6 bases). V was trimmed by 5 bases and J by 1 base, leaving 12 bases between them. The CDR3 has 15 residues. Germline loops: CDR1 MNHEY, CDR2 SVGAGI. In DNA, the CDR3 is TGTGCCAGCAGTCTAGCGAGTAATTCCTACAATGAGCAGTTCTTC. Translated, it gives CASSLASNSYNEQFF.

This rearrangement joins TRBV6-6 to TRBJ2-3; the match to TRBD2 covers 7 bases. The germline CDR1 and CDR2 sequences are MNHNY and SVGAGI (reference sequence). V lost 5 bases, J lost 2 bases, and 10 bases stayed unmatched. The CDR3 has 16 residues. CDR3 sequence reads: CASSPFSLANTDTQYF. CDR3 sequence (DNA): TGTGCCAGCAGTCCCTTTTCACTAGCGAACACAGATACGCAGTATTTT.

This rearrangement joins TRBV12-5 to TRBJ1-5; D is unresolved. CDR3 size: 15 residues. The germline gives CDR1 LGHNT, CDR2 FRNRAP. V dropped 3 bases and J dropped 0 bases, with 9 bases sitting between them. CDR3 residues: CASGFGQASNQPQHF. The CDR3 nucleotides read TGTGCTAGTGGTTTCGGTCAGGCTAGCAATCAGCCCCAGCATTTT.

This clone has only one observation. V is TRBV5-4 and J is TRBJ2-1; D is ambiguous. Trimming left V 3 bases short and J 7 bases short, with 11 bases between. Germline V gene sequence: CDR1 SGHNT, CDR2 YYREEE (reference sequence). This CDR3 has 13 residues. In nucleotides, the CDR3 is TGTGCCAGCAGCTCCCCCCGCGATAATGAGCAGTTCTTC. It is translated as CASSSPRDNEQFF.

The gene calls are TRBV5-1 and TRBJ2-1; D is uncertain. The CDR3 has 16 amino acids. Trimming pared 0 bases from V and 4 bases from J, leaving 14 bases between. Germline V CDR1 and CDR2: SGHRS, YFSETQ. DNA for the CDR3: TGCGCCAGCAGCTTGGCCATTTTAGGAGCTTACAATGAGCAGTTCTTC. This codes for CASSLAILGAYNEQFF.

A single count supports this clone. CDR3 coding DNA: TGTGCCAGCAGCCAAGAGGAGGGACTAGTATCTGCTACGCAGTATTTT. Translating gives CASSQEEGLVSATQYF. The V call is TRBV4-2, the J call TRBJ2-3; TRBD2 agrees at 8 bases. This CDR3 has 16 residues. The V gene end was trimmed by 0 bases and the J gene end by 8 bases; junction bases not matched to a gene: 10. From germline, CDR1 is LGHNA and CDR2 YNFKEQ.